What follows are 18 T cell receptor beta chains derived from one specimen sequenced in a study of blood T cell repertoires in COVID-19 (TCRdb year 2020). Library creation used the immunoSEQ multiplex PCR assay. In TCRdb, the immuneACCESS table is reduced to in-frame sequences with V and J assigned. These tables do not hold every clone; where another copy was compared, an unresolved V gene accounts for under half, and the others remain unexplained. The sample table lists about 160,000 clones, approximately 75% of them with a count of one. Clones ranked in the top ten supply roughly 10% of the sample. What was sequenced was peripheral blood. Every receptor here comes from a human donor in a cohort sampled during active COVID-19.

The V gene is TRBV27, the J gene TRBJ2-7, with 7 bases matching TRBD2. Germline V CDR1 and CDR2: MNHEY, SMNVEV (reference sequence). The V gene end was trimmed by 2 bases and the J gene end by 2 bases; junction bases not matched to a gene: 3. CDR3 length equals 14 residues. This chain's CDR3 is CASSLRGGTYEQYF. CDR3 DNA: TGTGCCAGCAGTTTAAGGGGAGGGACCTACGAGCAGTACTTC.

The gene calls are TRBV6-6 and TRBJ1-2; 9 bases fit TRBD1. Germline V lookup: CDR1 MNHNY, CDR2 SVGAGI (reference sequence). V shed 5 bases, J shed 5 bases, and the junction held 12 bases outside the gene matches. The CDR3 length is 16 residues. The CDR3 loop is CASSLTKGQGGYGYTF. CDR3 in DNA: TGTGCCAGCAGTCTAACCAAGGGACAGGGCGGATATGGCTACACCTTC.

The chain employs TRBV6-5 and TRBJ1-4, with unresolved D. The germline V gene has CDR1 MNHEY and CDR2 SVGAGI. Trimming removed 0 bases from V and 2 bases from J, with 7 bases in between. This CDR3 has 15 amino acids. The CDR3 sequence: CASSYSAVTNEKLFF. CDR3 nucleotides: TGTGCCAGCAGTTACTCGGCGGTGACTAATGAAAAACTGTTTTTT.

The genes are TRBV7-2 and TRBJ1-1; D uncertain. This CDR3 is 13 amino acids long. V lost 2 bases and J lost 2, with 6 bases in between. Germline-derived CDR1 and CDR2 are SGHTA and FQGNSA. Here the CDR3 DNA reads TGTGCCAGCAGCTTACAGGTAAACACTGAAGCTTTCTTT. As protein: CASSLQVNTEAFF.

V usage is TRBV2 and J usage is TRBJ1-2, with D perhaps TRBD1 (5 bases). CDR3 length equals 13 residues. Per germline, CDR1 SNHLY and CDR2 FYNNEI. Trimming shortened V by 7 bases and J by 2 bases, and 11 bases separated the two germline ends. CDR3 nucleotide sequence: TGTGCCAGCAAGGTTGGGGCCAACTATGGCTACACCTTC. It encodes CASKVGANYGYTF.

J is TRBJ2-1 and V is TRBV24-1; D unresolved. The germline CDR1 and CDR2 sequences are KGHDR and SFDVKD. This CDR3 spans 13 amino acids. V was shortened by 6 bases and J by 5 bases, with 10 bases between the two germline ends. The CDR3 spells CATSLVSDNEQFF. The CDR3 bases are TGTGCCACCAGTTTAGTCAGCGACAATGAGCAGTTCTTC.

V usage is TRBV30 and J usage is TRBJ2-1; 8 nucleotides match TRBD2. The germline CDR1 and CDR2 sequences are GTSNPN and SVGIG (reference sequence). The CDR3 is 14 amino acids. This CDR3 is CAYFPRTSSNEQFF. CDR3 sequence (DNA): TGTGCATACTTTCCCCGGACTAGCAGCAATGAGCAGTTCTTC.

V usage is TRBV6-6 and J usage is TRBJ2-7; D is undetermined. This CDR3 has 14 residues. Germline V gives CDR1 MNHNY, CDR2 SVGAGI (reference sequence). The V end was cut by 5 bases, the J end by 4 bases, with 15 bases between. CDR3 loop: CASSPYVEAYEQYF. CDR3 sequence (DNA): TGTGCCAGCAGTCCCTACGTAGAGGCTTACGAGCAGTACTTC.

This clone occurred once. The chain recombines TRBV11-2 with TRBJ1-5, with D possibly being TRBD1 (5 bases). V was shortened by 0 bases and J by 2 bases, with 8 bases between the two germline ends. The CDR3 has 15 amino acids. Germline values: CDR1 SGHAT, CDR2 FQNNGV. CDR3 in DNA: TGTGCCAGCAGCTTAGATGGGGGGGGCAATCAGCCCCAGCATTTT. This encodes CASSLDGGGNQPQHF.

CDR3 DNA sequence: TGTGCCAGCAGTTACTCACTAGCGGGGTACAATGAGCAGTTCTTC. Amino acids: CASSYSLAGYNEQFF. V usage is TRBV6-5 and J usage is TRBJ2-1; TRBD2 matches 10 bases. This CDR3 spans 15 amino acids. V gave up 0 bases and J gave up 4 bases; unmatched junction bases: 0. Germline loops: CDR1 MNHEY, CDR2 SVGAGI.

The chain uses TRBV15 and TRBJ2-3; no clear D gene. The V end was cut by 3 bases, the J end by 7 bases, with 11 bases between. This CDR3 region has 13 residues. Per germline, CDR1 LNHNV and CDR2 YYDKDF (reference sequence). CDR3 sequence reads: CATSSDPRNTQYF. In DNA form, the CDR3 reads TGTGCCACCAGCAGTGACCCTAGAAATACGCAGTATTTT.

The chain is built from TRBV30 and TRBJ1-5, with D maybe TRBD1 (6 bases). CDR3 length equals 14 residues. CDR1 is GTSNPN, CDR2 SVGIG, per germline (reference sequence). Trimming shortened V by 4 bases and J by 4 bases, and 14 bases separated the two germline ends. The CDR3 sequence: CAWMERGWNQPQHF. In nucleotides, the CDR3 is TGTGCCTGGATGGAAAGGGGGTGGAATCAGCCCCAGCATTTT.

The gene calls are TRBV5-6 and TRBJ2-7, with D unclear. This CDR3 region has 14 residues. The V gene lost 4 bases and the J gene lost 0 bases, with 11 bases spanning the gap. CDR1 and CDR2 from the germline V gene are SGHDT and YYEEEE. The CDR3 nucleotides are TGTGCCAGCAGCCGCGGAAGCTCCTCCTACGAGCAGTACTTC. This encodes CASSRGSSSYEQYF.

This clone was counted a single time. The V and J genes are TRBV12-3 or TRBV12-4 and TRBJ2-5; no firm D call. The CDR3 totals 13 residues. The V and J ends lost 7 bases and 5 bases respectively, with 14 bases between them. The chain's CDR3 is CASTSTTTETQYF. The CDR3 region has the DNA TGTGCCAGCACCTCGACAACAACGGAGACCCAGTACTTC.

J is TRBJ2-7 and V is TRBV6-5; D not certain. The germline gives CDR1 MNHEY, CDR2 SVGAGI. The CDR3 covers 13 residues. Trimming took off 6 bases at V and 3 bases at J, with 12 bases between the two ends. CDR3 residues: CASRAIPFYEQYF. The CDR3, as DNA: TGTGCCAGCAGGGCCATTCCTTTCTACGAGCAGTACTTC.

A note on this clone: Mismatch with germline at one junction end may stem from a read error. CDR3 in DNA: TGCTGGTCTTGTCGGGGGCGGGAGTATTTTTCTAGCACAGATACGCAGTATTTT. This codes for CWSCRGREYFSSTDTQYF. The chain links TRBV14 to TRBJ2-3; TRBD2 is a possible D gene (7 bases). The germline V gene encodes CDR1 SGHDN and CDR2 FVKESK. This CDR3 spans 18 amino acids.

CDR3 bases: TGCGCCAGCAGCTTGGCCGCACAGGGAGCAGATGAGCAGTTCTTC. It translates to CASSLAAQGADEQFF. The J gene is TRBJ2-1, the V gene TRBV5-1; possibly TRBD1 for D (6 bases). The CDR3 extends over 15 amino acids. V shed 0 bases and J shed 8 bases, with 15 bases lying between them. The germline V gene has CDR1 SGHRS and CDR2 YFSETQ. The full variable domain, with the rest looked up from reference TRBV5-1 and TRBJ2-1, is KAGVTQTPRYLIKTRGQQVTLSCSPISGHRSVSWYQQTPGQGLQFLFEYFSETQRNKGNFPGRFSGRQFSNSRSEMNVSTLELGDSALYLCASSLAAQGADEQFFGPGTRLTVL.

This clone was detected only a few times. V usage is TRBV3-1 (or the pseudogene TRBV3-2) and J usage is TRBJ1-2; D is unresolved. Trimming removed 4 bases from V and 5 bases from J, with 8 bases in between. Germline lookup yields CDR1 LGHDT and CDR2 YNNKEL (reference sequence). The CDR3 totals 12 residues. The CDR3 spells CASSPSLYGYTF. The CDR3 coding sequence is TGTGCCAGCAGCCCGTCTCTTTATGGCTACACCTTC.